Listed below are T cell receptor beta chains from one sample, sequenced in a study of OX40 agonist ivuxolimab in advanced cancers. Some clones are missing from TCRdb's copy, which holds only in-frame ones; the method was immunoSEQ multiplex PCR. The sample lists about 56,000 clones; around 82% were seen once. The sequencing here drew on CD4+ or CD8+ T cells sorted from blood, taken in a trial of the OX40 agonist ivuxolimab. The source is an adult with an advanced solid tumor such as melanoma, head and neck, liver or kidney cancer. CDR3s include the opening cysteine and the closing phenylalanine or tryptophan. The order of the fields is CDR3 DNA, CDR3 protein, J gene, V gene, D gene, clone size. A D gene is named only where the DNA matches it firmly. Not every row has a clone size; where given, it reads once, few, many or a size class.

cdr3_nt: TGTGCCAGCAGTCCACACCCTTTTCGACGTGACCGACACTTT
cdr3_aa: CASSPHPFRRDRHF
j_call: TRBJ1-1
v_call: TRBV6-5
d_call: -
clone_size: few

cdr3_nt: TGTGCCAGCAGCCGCTACAGGGGCAAAAGGCTCACTGAAGCTTTCTTT
cdr3_aa: CASSRYRGKRLTEAFF
j_call: TRBJ1-1
v_call: TRBV14
d_call: TRBD1
clone_size: medium-sized

cdr3_nt: TGTGCCAGCAGCTTATCCGACAGGGTCTATGGCTACACCTTC
cdr3_aa: CASSLSDRVYGYTF
j_call: TRBJ1-2
v_call: TRBV7-2
d_call: TRBD1
clone_size: -

cdr3_nt: TGTGCCAGCAGCGCTGTTGCCCAAATGACCTACGAGCAGTACTTC
cdr3_aa: CASSAVAQMTYEQYF
j_call: TRBJ2-7
v_call: TRBV7-2
d_call: -
clone_size: -

cdr3_nt: TGTGCCAGCAGTAGGGGGACAGGCAGTATGAATACTGAAGCTTTCTTT
cdr3_aa: CASSRGTGSMNTEAFF
j_call: TRBJ1-1
v_call: TRBV27
d_call: TRBD1
clone_size: -

cdr3_nt: TGTGCCAGCAGCCCGGACTCACACAATCAGCCCCAGCATTTT
cdr3_aa: CASSPDSHNQPQHF
j_call: TRBJ1-5
v_call: TRBV7-6
d_call: -
clone_size: -

cdr3_nt: TGCGCCAGCAGCTTTGGGGACGGTTCCTCCGAGCAGTACTTC
cdr3_aa: CASSFGDGSSEQYF
j_call: TRBJ2-7
v_call: TRBV5-1
d_call: -
clone_size: -

cdr3_nt: TGTGCCAGCAGCCCCCGGGGGGGATCACCCCTCCACTTT
cdr3_aa: CASSPRGGSPLHF
j_call: TRBJ1-6
v_call: TRBV7-9
d_call: -
clone_size: few

cdr3_nt: TGTGCCAGCAGCTTGCGGCGCTATGGCTACACCTTC
cdr3_aa: CASSLRRYGYTF
j_call: TRBJ1-2
v_call: TRBV5-6
d_call: -
clone_size: few

cdr3_nt: TGTGCCAGCAGTTACTCCCGGACAGGGGGCCACGAGCAGTACTTC
cdr3_aa: CASSYSRTGGHEQYF
j_call: TRBJ2-7
v_call: TRBV6-6
d_call: TRBD1
clone_size: -

cdr3_nt: TGTGCCAGCAGTGCTGCAGATACGCAGTATTTT
cdr3_aa: CASSAADTQYF
j_call: TRBJ2-3
v_call: TRBV6-1
d_call: -
clone_size: -

cdr3_nt: TGTGCCAGCAGCACTACCGGGACAACTGAAGCTTTCTTT
cdr3_aa: CASSTTGTTEAFF
j_call: TRBJ1-1
v_call: TRBV5-5
d_call: -
clone_size: -

cdr3_nt: TGTGCCAGCAGCTTAGGGAGGACCGGGGAGCTGTTTTTT
cdr3_aa: CASSLGRTGELFF
j_call: TRBJ2-2
v_call: TRBV7-9
d_call: -
clone_size: -

cdr3_nt: TGTGCCAGCAGCTCGACTAGCGGGAGGGCACAGTTCTTC
cdr3_aa: CASSSTSGRAQFF
j_call: TRBJ2-1
v_call: TRBV7-3
d_call: TRBD2
clone_size: -

cdr3_nt: TGCAGCGTCGACAGGGGGTATGAGCAGTTCTTC
cdr3_aa: CSVDRGYEQFF
j_call: TRBJ2-1
v_call: TRBV29-1
d_call: TRBD1
clone_size: -

cdr3_nt: TGTGCCAGCAGTTCGACCCGGGACAGGGGGCAACATGAGCAGTACTTC
cdr3_aa: CASSSTRDRGQHEQYF
j_call: TRBJ2-7
v_call: TRBV27
d_call: TRBD1
clone_size: -

cdr3_nt: TGTGCCTGGAACCGGAGGTCTTCTGGAAACACCATATATTTT
cdr3_aa: CAWNRRSSGNTIYF
j_call: TRBJ1-3
v_call: TRBV30
d_call: -
clone_size: -

cdr3_nt: TGTGCCAGCAGCTCCCATGGGCAAGAGACCCAGTACTTC
cdr3_aa: CASSSHGQETQYF
j_call: TRBJ2-5
v_call: TRBV5-5
d_call: -
clone_size: -

cdr3_nt: TGTGCCAGCAGCTCGGACAGGGGAGGAAACACCATATATTTT
cdr3_aa: CASSSDRGGNTIYF
j_call: TRBJ1-3
v_call: TRBV7-2
d_call: TRBD1
clone_size: -

cdr3_nt: TGTGCCAGTAGTCCCACCCCTACTAGCGGGAGGGCCGTGGAGACCCAGTACTTC
cdr3_aa: CASSPTPTSGRAVETQYF
j_call: TRBJ2-5
v_call: TRBV19
d_call: TRBD2
clone_size: -

cdr3_nt: TGTGCCAGCAGCTTGGGGGTTAAGCGGGGGGGCCCCCTCCGGGAGACCCAGTACTTC
cdr3_aa: CASSLGVKRGGPLRETQYF
j_call: TRBJ2-5
v_call: TRBV5-6
d_call: TRBD2
clone_size: -